Below, 14 T cell receptor beta chains from the same sample are listed, as sequenced in a study of cytomegalovirus exposure and HLA in healthy donors. PCR amplification relied on 60 Vbeta primers (plus 13 Jbeta primers). Here immunoSEQ multiplex PCR was the method, and the copy in TCRdb shows in-frame clones only, minus some. Of about 210,000 clones in the sample, over 75% are singletons; the top ten hold more than 0.45%. Sequencing used PBMCs. The receptors come from a boy aged 5-17 years in good health and CMV-seronegative.

The chain links TRBV2 to TRBJ1-1; the D gene is possibly TRBD1 (6 bases). Per germline, CDR1 SNHLY and CDR2 FYNNEI. The V gene lost 3 bases and the J gene lost 1 base, with 9 bases spanning the gap. The CDR3 is 14 amino acids. The CDR3: CASSDDRPNTEAFF. The DNA of the CDR3 is TGTGCCAGCAGTGACGACAGGCCGAACACTGAAGCTTTCTTT.

This clone has more than one count but fewer than ten. The CDR3 loop reads CASLGGGDNEQFF. The CDR3 DNA follows: TGTGCCAGCCTCGGGGGAGGTGATAATGAGCAGTTCTTC. This sequence joins TRBV2 and TRBJ2-1; TRBD2 might be the D (6 bases). CDR1 and CDR2 from the germline V gene are SNHLY and FYNNEI. Trimming took off 8 bases at V and 7 bases at J, with 15 bases between the two ends. The CDR3 consists of 13 residues.

This clone was recorded a few times. This sequence joins TRBV9 and TRBJ1-1; 7 nucleotides align to TRBD1. Germline V lookup: CDR1 SGDLS, CDR2 YYNGEE. CDR3 length: 14 residues. The ends lost 3 bases at V and 3 bases at J; junction bases unmatched: 5. The CDR3 nucleotides are TGTGCCAGCAGCGGGCCAGGGGGTTACACTGAAGCTTTCTTT. Its protein product is CASSGPGGYTEAFF. Full variable domain (missing parts from reference TRBV9 and TRBJ1-1): DSGVTQTPKHLITATGQRVTLRCSPRSGDLSVYWYQQSLDQGLQFLIQYYNGEERAKGNILERFSAQQFPDLHSELNLSSLELGDSALYFCASSGPGGYTEAFFGQGTRLTVV.

Remarks on this clone: At the DNA level, this CDR3 is encoded by other sequences in the same sample as well. This sequence joins TRBV11-2 and TRBJ1-1; D remains ambiguous. V was trimmed by 2 bases and J by 1 base, leaving 5 bases between them. This CDR3 spans 13 amino acids. Germline V gene sequence: CDR1 SGHAT, CDR2 FQNNGV. CDR3 DNA sequence: TGTGCCAGCAGCTTATCGAGGAACACTGAAGCTTTCTTT. Its translation: CASSLSRNTEAFF.

This clone was seen a single time. This chain links TRBV6-5 with TRBJ1-2; 7 bases agree with TRBD1. The CDR3 loop spans 15 amino acids. CDR1 and CDR2 (germline): MNHEY, SVGAGI. The junction had 13 bases not matched to a gene; V was cut back by 6 bases and J by 6 bases. CDR3 nucleotides: TGTGCCAGCAGGCACGACAGGGCCGGAGGGGATGGCTACACCTTC. This sequence encodes CASRHDRAGGDGYTF.

The V call is TRBV10-3, the J call TRBJ2-7; no clear D. V was trimmed by 11 bases and J by 2 bases, leaving 16 bases between them. The germline CDR1 and CDR2 sequences are ENHRY and SYGVKD. The CDR3 contains 13 residues. This CDR3 is CACLILETYEQYF. CDR3 DNA sequence: TGTGCCTGTTTAATTTTGGAGACCTACGAGCAGTACTTC.

The J gene is TRBJ1-2, the V gene TRBV9; unclear D gene. V was clipped by 4 bases and J by 3 bases, with 22 bases between them. From germline, CDR1 is SGDLS and CDR2 YYNGEE. CDR3 length: 17 amino acids. In nucleotides, the CDR3 is TGTGCCAGCAGCACGAAGATCGCGGGTCTCTCTCACTATGGCTACACCTTC. Protein product: CASSTKIAGLSHYGYTF.

The rearrangement joins TRBV19 to TRBJ2-7; 7 bases line up with TRBD1. V trimming: 4 bases; J trimming: 3 bases; junction bases outside the gene matches: 9. The CDR3 has 15 amino acids. Germline CDR1 LNHDA, CDR2 SQIVND (reference sequence). The CDR3 sequence is CASSRKRDRYYEQYF. The CDR3 DNA reads as TGTGCCAGTAGTAGAAAAAGGGACAGATACTACGAGCAGTACTTC.

V is TRBV28 and J is TRBJ2-7; 12 bases are shared with TRBD1. This CDR3 contains 13 residues. Per germline, CDR1 MDHEN and CDR2 SYDVKM. Germline trimming cut 7 bases from V and 5 bases from J; bases unmatched to any gene: 3. The CDR3 spells CASKGTGGDEQYF. The CDR3 DNA reads TGTGCCAGCAAAGGGACAGGGGGCGACGAGCAGTACTTC.

The chain uses TRBV18 and TRBJ2-5, with 8 bases that match TRBD1. V was pared by 2 bases and J by 5 bases, with 7 bases of the junction left unmatched. Looked up from germline, CDR1 is KGHSH and CDR2 is LQKENI. The CDR3 spans 15 residues. CDR3 sequence reads: CASSPGRGREETQYF. The CDR3 DNA is TGTGCCAGCTCACCAGGCAGGGGGCGAGAGGAGACCCAGTACTTC.

The rearrangement joins TRBV9 to TRBJ2-7; 8 positions match TRBD1. This CDR3 region has 15 residues. Germline V gene sequence: CDR1 SGDLS, CDR2 YYNGEE. Losses at the gene ends were 5 bases for V and 2 bases for J; bases not matched to a gene: 9. The CDR3 spells CASSHWTGNTYEQYF. The CDR3 nucleotides are TGTGCCAGCAGTCACTGGACAGGGAATACCTACGAGCAGTACTTC.

V and J are TRBV5-1 and TRBJ2-3; TRBD1 is a possible D gene (5 bases). The V gene lost 7 bases and the J gene lost 3 bases, with 9 bases spanning the gap. This CDR3 is built from 12 residues. Germline assignment: CDR1 SGHRS and CDR2 YFSETQ. The CDR3 reads CASGQGTDTQYF. The CDR3 DNA reads TGCGCCAGCGGGCAGGGAACAGATACGCAGTATTTT.

The chain employs TRBV15 and TRBJ2-1; D is undetermined. CDR3 size: 15 residues. The V and J ends lost 2 bases and 6 bases respectively, with 14 bases between them. Germline CDR1 is LNHNV and CDR2 is YYDKDF (reference sequence). Here the CDR3 DNA reads TGTGCCACCAGCAGACTGGGCTCGGCCCCCAATGAGCAGTTCTTC. This sequence encodes CATSRLGSAPNEQFF.

The V call is TRBV30, the J call TRBJ1-6, with D unclear. CDR3 length: 13 amino acids. Trimming cost V 1 base and J 4 bases, with 5 bases left between them. The germline CDR1 and CDR2 sequences are GTSNPN and SVGIG (reference sequence). The CDR3 is CAWSALYNSPLHF. CDR3 coding DNA: TGTGCCTGGAGTGCTTTGTATAATTCACCCCTCCACTTT.